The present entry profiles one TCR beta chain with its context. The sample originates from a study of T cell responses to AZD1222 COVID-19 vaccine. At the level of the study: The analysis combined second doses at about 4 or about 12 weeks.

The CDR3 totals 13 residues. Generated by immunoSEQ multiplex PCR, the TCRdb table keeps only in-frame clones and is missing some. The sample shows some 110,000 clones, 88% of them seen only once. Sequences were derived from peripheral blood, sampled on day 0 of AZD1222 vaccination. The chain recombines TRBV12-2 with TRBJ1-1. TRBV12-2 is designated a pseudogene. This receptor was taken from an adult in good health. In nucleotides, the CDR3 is TGTGCAAGTCGCTTAGCCCCGGCTCTTCGAGCTTTCTTT. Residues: CASRLAPALRAFF.